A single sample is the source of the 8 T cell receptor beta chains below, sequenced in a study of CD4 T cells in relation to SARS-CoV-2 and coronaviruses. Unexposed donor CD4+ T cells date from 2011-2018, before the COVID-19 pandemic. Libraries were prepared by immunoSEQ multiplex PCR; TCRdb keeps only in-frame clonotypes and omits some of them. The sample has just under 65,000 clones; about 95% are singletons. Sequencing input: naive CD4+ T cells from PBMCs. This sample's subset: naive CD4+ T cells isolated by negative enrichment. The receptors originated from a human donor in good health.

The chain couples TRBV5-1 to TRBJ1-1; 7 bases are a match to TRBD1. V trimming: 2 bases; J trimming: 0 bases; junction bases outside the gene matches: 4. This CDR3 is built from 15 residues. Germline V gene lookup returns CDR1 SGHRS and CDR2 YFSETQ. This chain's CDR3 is CASSFSGTVNTEAFF. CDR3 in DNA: TGCGCCAGCAGCTTTTCCGGGACAGTGAACACTGAAGCTTTCTTT.

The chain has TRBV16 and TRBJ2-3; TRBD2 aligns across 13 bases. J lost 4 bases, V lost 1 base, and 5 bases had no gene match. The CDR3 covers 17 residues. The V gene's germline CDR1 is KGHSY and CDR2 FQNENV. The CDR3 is CASSQYSGLAGSDTQYF. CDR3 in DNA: TGTGCCAGCAGCCAATATTCGGGACTAGCGGGATCAGATACGCAGTATTTT.

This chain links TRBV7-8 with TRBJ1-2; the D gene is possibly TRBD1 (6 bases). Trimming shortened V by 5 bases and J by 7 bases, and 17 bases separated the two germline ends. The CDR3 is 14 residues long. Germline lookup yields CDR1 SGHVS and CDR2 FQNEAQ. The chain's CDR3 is CASSATGAGVGYTF. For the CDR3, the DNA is TGTGCCAGCAGCGCAACTGGGGCAGGGGTTGGCTACACCTTC.

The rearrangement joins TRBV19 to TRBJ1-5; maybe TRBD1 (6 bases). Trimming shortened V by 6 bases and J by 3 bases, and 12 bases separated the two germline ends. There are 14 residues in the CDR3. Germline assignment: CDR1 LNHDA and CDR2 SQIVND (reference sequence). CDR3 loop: CASSLRDTNQPQHF. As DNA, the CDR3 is TGTGCCAGTAGCTTGCGGGACACCAATCAGCCCCAGCATTTT.

CDR3 coding DNA: TGTGCCAGCTCACCTTCGGGACAGGGGGCAGCGGGCTACGAGCAGTACTTC. Amino acid sequence: CASSPSGQGAAGYEQYF. V usage is TRBV18 and J usage is TRBJ2-7; TRBD1 matches at 12 bases. V was pared by 3 bases and J by 3 bases, with 9 bases of the junction left unmatched. Per the germline V gene, CDR1 is KGHSH and CDR2 is LQKENI. The CDR3 totals 17 residues.

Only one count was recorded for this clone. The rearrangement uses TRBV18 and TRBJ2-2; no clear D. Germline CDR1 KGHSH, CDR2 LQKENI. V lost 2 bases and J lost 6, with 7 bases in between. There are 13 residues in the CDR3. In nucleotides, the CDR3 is TGTGCCAGCTCACCATCTATCGCCGGGGAGCTGTTTTTT. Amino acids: CASSPSIAGELFF.

The CDR3 bases are TGTGCCAGCAGCGCGGGGGGACTAGCGAACACCGGGGAGCTGTTTTTT. The encoded protein is CASSAGGLANTGELFF. This chain uses TRBV9 with TRBJ2-2, with 8 bases matching TRBD2. The ends lost 3 bases at V and 0 bases at J; junction bases unmatched: 4. This CDR3 contains 16 residues. From germline, CDR1 is SGDLS and CDR2 YYNGEE.

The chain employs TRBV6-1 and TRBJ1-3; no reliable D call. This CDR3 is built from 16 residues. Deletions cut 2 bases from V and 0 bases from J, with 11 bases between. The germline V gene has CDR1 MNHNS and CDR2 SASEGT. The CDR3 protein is CASSEPGPYSGNTIYF. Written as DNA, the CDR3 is TGTGCCAGCAGTGAACCCGGGCCCTACTCTGGAAACACCATATATTTT.